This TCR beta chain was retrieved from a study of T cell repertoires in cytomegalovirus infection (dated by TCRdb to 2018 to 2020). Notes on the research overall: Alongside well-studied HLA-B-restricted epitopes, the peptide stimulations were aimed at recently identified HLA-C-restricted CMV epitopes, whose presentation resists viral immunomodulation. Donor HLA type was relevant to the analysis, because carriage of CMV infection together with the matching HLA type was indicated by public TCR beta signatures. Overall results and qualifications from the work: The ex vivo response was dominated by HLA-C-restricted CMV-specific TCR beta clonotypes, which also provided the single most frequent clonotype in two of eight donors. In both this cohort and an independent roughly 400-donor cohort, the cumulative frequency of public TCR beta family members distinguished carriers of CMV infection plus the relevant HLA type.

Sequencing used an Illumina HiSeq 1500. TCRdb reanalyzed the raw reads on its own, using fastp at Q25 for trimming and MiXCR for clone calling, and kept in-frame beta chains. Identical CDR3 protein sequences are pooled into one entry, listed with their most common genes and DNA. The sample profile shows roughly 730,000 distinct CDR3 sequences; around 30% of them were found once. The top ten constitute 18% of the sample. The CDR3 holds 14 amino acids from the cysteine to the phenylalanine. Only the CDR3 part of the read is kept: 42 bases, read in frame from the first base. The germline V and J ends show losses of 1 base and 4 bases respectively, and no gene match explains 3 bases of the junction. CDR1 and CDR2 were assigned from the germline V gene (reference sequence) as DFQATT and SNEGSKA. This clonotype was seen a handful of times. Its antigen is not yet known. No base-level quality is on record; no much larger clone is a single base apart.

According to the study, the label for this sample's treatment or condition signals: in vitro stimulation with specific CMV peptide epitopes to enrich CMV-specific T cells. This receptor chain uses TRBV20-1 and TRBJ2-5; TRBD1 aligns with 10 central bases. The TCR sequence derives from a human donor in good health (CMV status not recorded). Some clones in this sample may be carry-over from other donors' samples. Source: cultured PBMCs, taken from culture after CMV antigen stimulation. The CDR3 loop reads CSARVGQGPETQYF. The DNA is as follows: TGCAGTGCTAGAGTGGGACAGGGGCCAGAGACCCAGTACTTC.